These 5 T cell receptor beta chains share one sample of origin, sequenced in a study of beta chain features in type 1 diabetes. Expressed TCRB transcripts were sequenced after all isolated RNA was converted to cDNA. Assay: immunoSEQ multiplex PCR; the TCRdb copy retains only in-frame clones and omits some. The repertoire consists of approximately 90,000 clones, with 30% to 35% occurring once and the leading ten covering 0.35% to 0.45%. The specimen sequenced was stem cell memory CD4+ T cells from blood. Every receptor here comes from a woman aged 18-29 years in good health.

The chain has TRBV29-1 and TRBJ1-1; TRBD1 agrees at 12 bases. In germline, CDR1 is SQVTM, CDR2 ANQGSEA. The CDR3 runs to 11 residues. The CDR3 spells CGTGGNTEAFF. Written as DNA, the CDR3 is TGCGGGACAGGGGGCAACACTGAAGCTTTCTTT.

The chain is built from TRBV9 and TRBJ2-3; possibly TRBD1 for D (6 bases). Germline lookup yields CDR1 SGDLS and CDR2 YYNGEE. V shed 3 bases and J shed 2 bases, with 13 bases lying between them. The CDR3 loop spans 15 amino acids. CDR3 DNA sequence: TGTGCCAGCAGCGCCCAGGGGTTTTACACAGATACGCAGTATTTT. It codes for CASSAQGFYTDTQYF.

The chain uses TRBV5-1 and TRBJ2-7; 9 bases map to TRBD1. From germline, CDR1 is SGHRS and CDR2 YFSETQ. The CDR3 is 14 residues long. Trimming took 3 bases from V and 6 from J; bases not matched to a gene: 7. CDR3 coding DNA: TGCGCCAGCAGCTGGGGACAGGGTTGGAGCGAGCAGTACTTC. Translation: CASSWGQGWSEQYF.

This chain connects TRBV4-3 to TRBJ2-5; a weak D match, TRBD1 (5 bases). V lost 0 bases and J lost 5, with 10 bases in between. Germline V gene sequence: CDR1 LGHNA, CDR2 YSLEER. CDR3 size: 14 residues. This chain's CDR3 is CASSQEAGLETQYF. Here the CDR3 DNA reads TGCGCCAGCAGCCAAGAGGCAGGGCTGGAGACCCAGTACTTC.

This chain links TRBV19 with TRBJ1-1, with D hard to call. Trimming took off 5 bases at V and 4 bases at J, with 17 bases between the two ends. The CDR3 sequence is 15 residues long. CDR1 and CDR2 (germline): LNHDA, SQIVND (reference sequence). The CDR3 loop reads CASSVEGGIGTEAFF. CDR3 sequence (DNA): TGTGCCAGTAGTGTCGAAGGAGGCATTGGCACTGAAGCTTTCTTT. The full variable domain, its missing parts supplied by reference TRBV19 and TRBJ1-1, is DGGITQSPKYLFRKEGQNVTLSCEQNLNHDAMYWYRQDPGQGLRLIYYSQIVNDFQKGDIAEGYSVSREKKESFPLTVTSAQKNPTAFYLCASSVEGGIGTEAFFGQGTRLTVV.